The 17 T cell receptor beta chains below all came from one sample that was sequenced in a study of blood T cell repertoires in COVID-19. Using immunoSEQ multiplex PCR, the repertoire was profiled, and TCRdb retains in-frame clones only, with some absent. This sample carries roughly 72,000 clones, roughly nine tenths of them seen once, and the ten largest clones take 2.5%. Input material: peripheral blood. All receptors come from a human donor in a cohort sampled during active COVID-19.

The V call is TRBV12-5, the J call TRBJ2-2; 12 nucleotides align to TRBD2. There are 17 residues in the CDR3. Germline CDR1 reads LGHNT; CDR2 reads FRNRAP. The V gene end was trimmed by 3 bases and the J gene end by 3 bases; junction bases not matched to a gene: 5. The CDR3 sequence is CASGFLPSGGDTGELFF. The DNA for the CDR3 is TGTGCTAGTGGTTTCCTCCCTAGCGGGGGGGACACCGGGGAGCTGTTTTTT.

The gene calls are TRBV3-1 (or the pseudogene TRBV3-2) and TRBJ2-7; 10 positions match TRBD1. This CDR3 is 16 amino acids long. The trim removed 4 bases at V and 6 bases at J, leaving 12 bases unmatched. CDR1 and CDR2 (germline): LGHDT, YNNKEL (reference sequence). In DNA, the CDR3 is TGTGCCAGCAGCCCATTTGGACAGGGGGTACTAGGCGAGCAGTACTTC. As protein: CASSPFGQGVLGEQYF.

This clone turned up a few times. The chain joins TRBV11-2 to TRBJ1-2, with D unresolved. This CDR3 is 14 amino acids long. CDR1 and CDR2 (germline): SGHAT, FQNNGV. Trimming stripped 8 bases from V and 6 bases from J, with 19 bases between. CDR3 sequence (DNA): TGTGCCAGCGGACGGGGAGGATCTCGGGATGGCTACACCTTC. Its protein product is CASGRGGSRDGYTF.

The chain couples TRBV10-1 to TRBJ2-1, with a possible D match to TRBD2 (6 bases). This CDR3 spans 15 amino acids. V was pared by 8 bases and J by 9 bases, with 23 bases between. CDR1 WNHNN and CDR2 SYGVQD come from the germline V gene (reference sequence). CDR3 in amino acids: CASSSRGGSAAEQFF. In nucleotides, the CDR3 is TGCGCCAGCTCCTCCCGGGGAGGATCCGCCGCTGAGCAGTTCTTC.

This rearrangement joins TRBV6-2 or TRBV6-3 to TRBJ1-1; D perhaps matches TRBD1 (6 bases). The V gene lost 0 bases and the J gene lost 2 bases, with 16 bases spanning the gap. The length of the CDR3 is 17 residues. CDR1 and CDR2 from the germline V gene are MNHEY and SVGEGT. In DNA, the CDR3 is TGTGCCAGCAGTTACTCGACAGCCGGCAGGGGTAACACTGAAGCTTTCTTT. Residues: CASSYSTAGRGNTEAFF.

This clone was found once. V and J are TRBV6-5 and TRBJ1-5, with D maybe TRBD1 (5 bases). The V end lost 8 bases, the J end lost 6 bases, and 14 bases lay between the germline ends. The CDR3 sequence is 13 residues long. The germline V gene encodes CDR1 MNHEY and CDR2 SVGAGI. The CDR3 DNA sequence: TGTGCCAGCGGGGGACTCCCGGGTCAGCCCCAGCATTTT. Its protein is CASGGLPGQPQHF.

This clone appeared once. The genes are TRBV6-5 and TRBJ2-7; possibly TRBD2 for D (5 bases). Trimming stripped 5 bases from V and 3 bases from J, with 17 bases between. This CDR3 spans 15 amino acids. Germline CDR1 MNHEY, CDR2 SVGAGI. The CDR3 sequence is CASSRYSDTSYEQYF. CDR3 DNA sequence: TGTGCCAGCAGTAGATACAGCGATACTAGCTACGAGCAGTACTTC.

V is TRBV28 and J is TRBJ2-3; D gene unclear. The germline V gene has CDR1 MDHEN and CDR2 SYDVKM. The V end was cut by 1 base, the J end by 2 bases, with 10 bases between. The CDR3 totals 15 residues. The CDR3, as DNA: TGTGCCAGCAGTTTATTGTGGGCAGACACAGATACGCAGTATTTT. As protein: CASSLLWADTDTQYF.

The chain combines TRBV4-3 with TRBJ2-5, with D possibly being TRBD1 (5 bases). Germline CDR1 LGHNA, CDR2 YSLEER. Trimming cost V 0 bases and J 5 bases, with 10 bases left between them. The CDR3 loop spans 14 amino acids. The CDR3 region is CASSQDPGWETQYF. The CDR3 DNA sequence: TGCGCCAGCAGCCAAGACCCAGGGTGGGAGACCCAGTACTTC.

CDR3 loop: CASSFLQETQYF. The CDR3 coding sequence is TGTGCCAGCAGCTTTTTGCAGGAGACCCAGTACTTC. The rearrangement uses TRBV7-9 and TRBJ2-5; no clear D. The germline CDR1 and CDR2 sequences are SEHNR and FQNEAQ (reference sequence). The CDR3 is made up of 12 amino acids. The germline V and J ends were trimmed by 3 bases and 5 bases, with 7 bases remaining between them. The whole variable domain, filled in from reference TRBV7-9 and TRBJ2-5, reads DTGVSQNPRHKITKRGQNVTFRCDPISEHNRLYWYRQTLGQGPEFLTYFQNEAQLEKSRLLSDRFSAERPKGSFSTLEIQRTEQGDSAMYLCASSFLQETQYFGPGTRLLVL.

This chain uses TRBV4-3 with TRBJ2-3, with 7 nucleotides matching TRBD2. J was trimmed by 6 bases and V by 0 bases; bases with no gene match: 6. Germline V gene sequence: CDR1 LGHNA, CDR2 YSLEER. CDR3 length equals 15 residues. The CDR3 nucleotides read TGCGCCAGCAGCCAAGATGGGCGGCGGGGGGATACGCAGTATTTT. It encodes CASSQDGRRGDTQYF.

This clone was detected a few times. In DNA, the CDR3 is TGTGCCAGCAGTAAGACAGGAAGGACCCAGTACTTC. Amino acids: CASSKTGRTQYF. The chain is built from TRBV28 and TRBJ2-5; D might be TRBD1 (6 bases). The CDR3 length is 12 residues. CDR1 and CDR2 from the germline V gene are MDHEN and SYDVKM. V gave up 5 bases and J gave up 7 bases, with 11 bases separating them.

This chain joins TRBV7-8 and TRBJ2-2, with 7 bases that match TRBD2. V shed 5 bases, J shed 0 bases, and the junction held 6 bases outside the gene matches. Germline V lookup: CDR1 SGHVS, CDR2 FQNEAQ. The CDR3 sequence is 16 residues long. The CDR3 sequence: CASSTQRGANTGELFF. Written as DNA, the CDR3 is TGTGCCAGCAGCACTCAGCGGGGTGCGAACACCGGGGAGCTGTTTTTT.

The V gene is TRBV4-1, the J gene TRBJ2-7; D may be TRBD1 (6 bases). Germline V lookup: CDR1 MGHRA, CDR2 YSYEKL. V dropped 2 bases and J dropped 5 bases, with 16 bases sitting between them. The CDR3 extends over 15 amino acids. DNA of the CDR3: TGCGCCAGCAGCCAAATACAGGGAACTACCGACGAGCAGTACTTC. It is translated as CASSQIQGTTDEQYF.

V and J are TRBV5-5 and TRBJ2-5, with a tentative D call TRBD2 (5 bases). Germline V gives CDR1 SGHKS, CDR2 YYEKEE (reference sequence). This CDR3 region has 15 residues. V lost 7 bases and J lost 4, with 20 bases in between. In DNA form, the CDR3 reads TGTGCCAGCTCCCCGGGGTTTGGAGGCGGAGAGACCCAGTACTTC. Residues: CASSPGFGGGETQYF. The variable domain in full, with the rest retrieved from reference TRBV5-5 and TRBJ2-5, is DAGVTQSPTHLIKTRGQQVTLRCSPISGHKSVSWYQQVLGQGPQFIFQYYEKEERGRGNFPDRFSARQFPNYSSELNVNALLLGDSALYLCASSPGFGGGETQYFGPGTRLLVL.

The chain carries TRBV7-8 and TRBJ2-4; 10 bases are shared with TRBD2. The V and J ends lost 5 bases and 0 bases, in that order; junction bases with no gene match: 10. Per the germline V gene, CDR1 is SGHVS and CDR2 is FQNEAQ. The CDR3 length is 18 residues. The CDR3 spells CASSRQRGGQIAKNIQYF. The CDR3 region has the DNA TGTGCCAGCAGCCGACAGCGGGGGGGCCAGATAGCCAAAAACATTCAGTACTTC.

The chain couples TRBV15 to TRBJ1-2; possibly TRBD1 for D (6 bases). V lost 0 bases, J lost 2 bases, and 10 bases lay in between. Germline CDR1 LNHNV, CDR2 YYDKDF (reference sequence). This CDR3 contains 15 residues. The CDR3 coding sequence is TGTGCCACCAGCAGAGATCACAGGGCCAACTATGGCTACACCTTC. It encodes CATSRDHRANYGYTF. Full variable domain (missing parts from reference TRBV15 and TRBJ1-2): DAMVIQNPRYQVTQFGKPVTLSCSQTLNHNVMYWYQQKSSQAPKLLFHYYDKDFNNEADTPDNFQSRRPNTSFCFLDIRSPGLGDTAMYLCATSRDHRANYGYTFGSGTRLTVV.